This TCR beta chain was identified in a study of shared clonotypes between healthy human individuals. Points from the study as a whole: Even with large depth, rarefaction showed that sorted-subset sequencing was incomplete.

Sequencing used immunoSEQ multiplex PCR; TCRdb keeps in-frame clones, though not all of them. The repertoire holds about 2 million clones, with roughly 94% as singletons. Naive CD8 populations comprised CD45RO-negative cells positively selected for CCR7, excluding terminally differentiated effector memory CD45RA+ cells. Germline V CDR1 and CDR2: SGHVS, FNYEAQ. The J segment lost 11 bases and the V segment lost 5 bases, leaving 21 bases of the junction unmatched. The CDR3 has 19 residues. Remarks on this clone: Antigen: not known.

The rearrangement links TRBV7-6 to TRBJ1-6, with 10 bases fitting TRBD1. The receptor comes from a young man in good health. The sample comprised naive CD8+ T cells sorted from blood. CDR3 DNA sequence: TGTGCCAGCAGCGCGGGATTCCGGGACAGGGGATTGAAGGGGACACCCCTCCACTTT. Protein: CASSAGFRDRGLKGTPLHF.